Below are 17 T cell receptor beta chains sequenced from a single sample in a study of technical replicates of blood from a few donors. The assay was immunoSEQ multiplex PCR, and TCRdb's table has in-frame clones only and misses some. The data hold approximately 100,000 clones, with under 97% observed a single time. The source material was T cells isolated from PBMCs. Source of these receptors: a human donor in good health.

This chain joins TRBV6-4 and TRBJ2-7; tentative D call: TRBD1 (5 bases). This CDR3 has 14 residues. V was trimmed by 0 bases and J by 3 bases, leaving 9 bases between them. Per the germline V gene, CDR1 is MRHNA and CDR2 is SNTAGT. The CDR3 DNA is TGTGCCAGCAGTGACTCCGGCAGGGACTACGAGCAGTACTTC. Amino acid sequence: CASSDSGRDYEQYF.

This clone was recorded only once. The rearrangement joins TRBV6-5 to TRBJ2-4, with unresolved D. V was cut by 0 bases and J by 10 bases, with 10 bases left in between. CDR1 is MNHEY and CDR2 is SVGAGI in the germline V gene. CDR3 size: 13 residues. CDR3 protein: CASSYSKPGIQYF. The CDR3 DNA reads as TGTGCCAGCAGTTACTCGAAACCCGGGATTCAGTACTTC.

V usage is TRBV15 and J usage is TRBJ1-1; perhaps TRBD1 as D (5 bases). CDR3 length: 12 amino acids. V was cut by 1 base and J by 8 bases, with 8 bases left in between. Germline CDR1 reads LNHNV; CDR2 reads YYDKDF (reference sequence). The CDR3 bases are TGTGCCACCAGCAGAGGGCGGGGGGAAGCTTTCTTT. Its protein is CATSRGRGEAFF.

This rearrangement joins TRBV7-6 to TRBJ2-7; D might be TRBD1 (5 bases). Germline CDR1 SGHVS, CDR2 FNYEAQ. The germline V and J ends were trimmed by 1 base and 2 bases, with 6 bases remaining between them. CDR3 length: 13 residues. CDR3 region: CASSLEGPYEQYF. The CDR3 coding sequence is TGTGCCAGCAGCTTAGAGGGGCCCTACGAGCAGTACTTC.

The chain uses TRBV11-2 and TRBJ2-7; 9 bases map to TRBD1. The CDR3 runs 16 residues. V shed 1 base and J 3 bases; nucleotides not matched to a gene: 7. Germline V gives CDR1 SGHAT, CDR2 FQNNGV. The CDR3 bases are TGTGCCAGCAGCTTAGGATCTGTGGACAGGGGCTACGAGCAGTACTTC. Translation: CASSLGSVDRGYEQYF.

The genes are TRBV10-2 and TRBJ2-7; 11 bases are a match to TRBD2. Germline V gene data show CDR1 as WSHSY and CDR2 as SAAADI. Unmatched junction bases numbered 9, after V lost 10 bases and J lost 4 bases. This CDR3 spans 14 amino acids. The chain's CDR3 is CATKTSGSSYEQYF. As DNA, the CDR3 is TGCGCCACCAAAACTAGCGGGAGTTCTTACGAGCAGTACTTC.

This clone has just one count. The V gene is TRBV4-1, the J gene TRBJ2-1; TRBD2 matches at 11 bases. Germline CDR1 is MGHRA and CDR2 is YSYEKL. The ends lost 7 bases at V and 7 bases at J; junction bases unmatched: 18. The CDR3 is made up of 18 amino acids. The CDR3 nucleotides are TGCGCCAGCAACGGGGGGGGGACTAGCGGAGACTGGGGTAATGAGCAGTTCTTC. The encoded protein is CASNGGGTSGDWGNEQFF.

The V gene is TRBV5-1, the J gene TRBJ2-3; 12 nucleotides line up with TRBD2. In germline, CDR1 is SGHRS, CDR2 YFSETQ. There are 18 residues in the CDR3. V lost 1 base, J lost 0 bases, and 6 bases stayed unmatched. DNA for the CDR3: TGCGCCAGCAGCTTGTCACTAGCGGGGGGAACTAGCACAGATACGCAGTATTTT. It yields the protein CASSLSLAGGTSTDTQYF. Variable domain in full (rest from reference TRBV5-1 and TRBJ2-3): KAGVTQTPRYLIKTRGQQVTLSCSPISGHRSVSWYQQTPGQGLQFLFEYFSETQRNKGNFPGRFSGRQFSNSRSEMNVSTLELGDSALYLCASSLSLAGGTSTDTQYFGPGTRLTVL.

On this clone: The identical CDR3 is also encoded by other nucleotide sequences in the sample. This rearrangement joins TRBV9 to TRBJ2-7; D not certain. Germline V gives CDR1 SGDLS, CDR2 YYNGEE. The V end was cut by 0 bases, the J end by 6 bases, with 4 bases between. This CDR3 region has 11 residues. The CDR3 DNA reads TGTGCCAGCAGCGTAGGAGGCGAGCAGTACTTC. It codes for CASSVGGEQYF.

This chain connects TRBV23-1 to TRBJ1-2, with a tentative D call TRBD1 (5 bases). TRBV23-1 is flagged as an ORF with uncertain function. The length of the CDR3 is 12 residues. The V gene lost 6 bases and the J gene lost 4 bases, with 9 bases spanning the gap. The CDR3 DNA is TGCGCCAGCAGAAAGGGGCCCTATGGCTACACCTTC. It translates to CASRKGPYGYTF.

The V and J genes are TRBV30 and TRBJ2-3, with 11 bases fitting TRBD2. Germline trimming cut 0 bases from V and 2 bases from J; bases unmatched to any gene: 7. The CDR3 covers 17 residues. Looked up from germline, CDR1 is GTSNPN and CDR2 is SVGIG (reference sequence). The CDR3 bases are TGTGCCTGGAGTGTACAACGGACTAGCGGGCACACAGATACGCAGTATTTT. It yields the protein CAWSVQRTSGHTDTQYF.

The sample holds one count of this clone. This chain uses TRBV30 with TRBJ2-6; TRBD1 is a possible D gene (5 bases). The V gene's germline CDR1 is GTSNPN and CDR2 SVGIG (reference sequence). This CDR3 region has 15 residues. Trimming stripped 8 bases from V and 4 bases from J, with 18 bases between. Here the CDR3 reads CAKHKAGSGANVLTF. The DNA of the CDR3 is TGTGCCAAACACAAAGCAGGGTCCGGGGCCAACGTCCTGACTTTC.

The chain links TRBV28 to TRBJ1-5; 7 bases are a match to TRBD1. Germline lookup yields CDR1 MDHEN and CDR2 SYDVKM. CDR3 length: 14 amino acids. With V trimmed by 4 bases and J by 1 base, 1 base remained unmatched. CDR3 coding DNA: TGTGCCAGCAGTTCAGGGGGGAGCAATCAGCCCCAGCATTTT. It is translated as CASSSGGSNQPQHF.

In its sample, this clone was seen once. V is TRBV11-3 and J is TRBJ2-7, with 8 bases fitting TRBD2. CDR3 length: 13 residues. The trim removed 8 bases at V and 4 bases at J, leaving 7 bases unmatched. Per the germline V gene, CDR1 is SGHNT and CDR2 is YENEEA. CDR3 DNA sequence: TGTGCCAGCTCCCGGGGGGGCGCTTACGAGCAGTACTTC. It encodes CASSRGGAYEQYF.

With respect to this clone: An end of the junction differs from the germline gene, which may be a read error. The J gene is TRBJ2-1, the V gene TRBV7-7, with a weak D call TRBD2 (5 bases). Germline V gives CDR1 SSHAT, CDR2 FNYEAQ (reference sequence). This CDR3 is built from 15 residues. The CDR3 coding sequence is TGTGCTAGCAGCTTAGAAAAATCAGGAGGTGGGGAGCAGTTCTTC. The encoded protein is CASSLEKSGGGEQFF.

This chain links TRBV5-1 with TRBJ2-3; unclear D gene. Germline CDR1 and CDR2: SGHRS and YFSETQ. Trimming pared 2 bases from V and 0 bases from J, leaving 7 bases between. This CDR3 spans 14 amino acids. The chain's CDR3 is CASSFRLSTDTQYF. For the CDR3, the DNA is TGCGCCAGCAGCTTCCGCCTAAGCACAGATACGCAGTATTTT.

The J gene is TRBJ2-5, the V gene TRBV27; 11 nucleotides agree with TRBD2. Germline CDR1 MNHEY, CDR2 SMNVEV (reference sequence). J was trimmed by 2 bases and V by 5 bases; bases with no gene match: 4. This CDR3 contains 15 residues. CDR3 sequence reads: CASSRLAGLQETQYF. The DNA of the CDR3 is TGTGCCAGCAGTAGACTAGCGGGACTACAAGAGACCCAGTACTTC.